This TCR beta chain was retrieved from a study of identical twins (dated by TCRdb to the mid-2010s). With respect to the entire study: To test whether fetal clonotypes persist, the study used deep sequencing on TCR alpha and beta repertoires from monozygotic twins, unrelated adults of various ages, and cord blood. To rule out contamination, the twin experiments were replicated at different times with different library preparation protocols.

All donors were healthy Caucasians. The study also sequenced three unrelated non-twin adults: a male aged 18 to 30, a male aged 50 to 59 and a female aged 50 to 59. Miltenyi CD45RO+ enrichment and human naive T-cell isolation kits were used to isolate memory (CD45RO+) and naive T cells from PBMC. A note on this clonotype: Its antigen is not yet known. There are no base qualities to consult, and no much larger clone falls within one base.

V loses 2 bases, J loses 6 bases, and the germline ends lie 11 bases apart. The CDR3 sequence holds 14 residues, the cysteine and phenylalanine included. Solely the CDR3 DNA is kept, with 42 bases framed from the first base. The germline V gene supplies CDR1 KGHSH and CDR2 LQKENI. What the research found in general, with its limitations: Abundant cord blood beta clonotypes had fewer insertions, young adult naive repertoires showed a similar but weaker trend, and memory repertoires showed no such trend. Recombination models systematically underestimated out-of-frame TCR alpha sharing in monozygotic twins but agreed with sharing between unrelated individuals. Zero-insertion analyses could be partly confounded by invariant T cells such as MAIT and iNKT, though diverse VJ usage argued against such confounding for most clonotypes. Compared with coincidental sharing between unrelated individuals, out-of-frame TCR alpha sequences shared between twins had an excess of sequences with low generation probability. A weaker excess of twin sharing was found in beta out-of-frame sequences because the signal-to-noise ratio was lowered by fewer shared sequences. Conclusions relied on cross-sectional statistical analysis, since the same donors could not be followed over many years.

Libraries were built with 5' RACE. Data came from an Illumina HiSeq 2000. Template switching added a universal primer binding site, and the final cDNA carried a unique molecular identifier that allowed TCR cDNA molecules to be counted accurately. First-strand cDNA for TCR alpha and beta chains was synthesized from specific primers in the conserved constant-segment region. To control for contamination, every cDNA library carried two barcodes: a SMART-Mk sample barcode plus Illumina barcodes. TruSeq adapter sequences, together with Illumina sample barcodes, were added in two successive PCR steps. Sequencing of the TCR alpha and beta cDNA libraries was done on the Illumina HiSeq platform using custom primers. In the source study's methods: Unique molecular identifiers were extracted from raw reads with MiGEC, and CDR3 positions were determined with MiXCR. Recombination models were inferred per individual with the repgenHMM and IGoR tools using an EM algorithm. The analysis of shared clonotypes was done with the tcR package in R, with sharing normalized by the product of cloneset sizes. To study raw recombination without the effects of thymic and clonal selection, out-of-frame nonproductive sequences were analyzed. TCRdb reworked the public reads: Q25 trimming with fastp, MiXCR clone assembly, productive beta chains retained. Entries are consolidated by CDR3 protein sequence, retaining the most common genes and DNA. The authors' filters were not applied to this entry. The sample table lists approximately 700,000 distinct CDR3 sequences, 5.5% to 6.5% of them with a count of one. Approximately 1.6% of the sample rests with the top ten.

The rearranged chain carries TRBV18 and TRBJ1-5; no D gene is confidently identified. The TCR comes from a man aged 18 to 29 in good health. The sequenced sample consisted of naive T cells sorted from blood. The sample's cell subset or site label is to be understood as: cells isolated with a human naive T-cell isolation kit. The CDR3 reads as follows: CASSPGGIGQPQHF. Read as DNA, the sequence is TGTGCCAGCTCACCAGGAGGAATAGGTCAGCCCCAGCATTTT.